This T cell receptor (beta chain) was recorded in a study of shared clonotypes between healthy human individuals (TCRdb year 2020). For the wider study: A couple of women and three men aged 18 to 49 years were included in the cohort. For each donor, CD4 naive and CD4 memory were each run on three plates, CD8 naive on two plates, and CD8 memory on one plate. Blood TCR repertoires of 5 or 6 healthy adults were deeply sequenced to estimate repertoire size and the extent of clonotype sharing between individuals. Different laboratories and diverse techniques were used to prepare libraries and sequence TCR repertoires, to increase sequencing depth and limit assay-specific biases. Between about 0.94 and 8.9 billion PBMCs per donor were obtained by leukapheresis. The study at large found these results: Based on pairwise subsampling, the degree of clonotype sharing among donors was expected to be affected by sequencing depth. Naive subsets generally had larger estimated clonotype richness than memory subsets did. Rarefaction of sorted-subset datasets indicated incomplete sequencing despite the large sequencing depth. Sampling was restricted to blood, and TCR repertoires in tissues likely differ from the TCR repertoires found in blood. About 5% of naive CD4, 3.5% of naive CD8, 2.3% of memory CD4, and over 0.35% of memory CD8 clonotypes were shared across several donors. Compared with non-shared clonotypes, clonotypes shared by all four sorted-subset donors had higher generation probabilities. Because the study included a small number of donors, the genetic and exposure-history diversity represented was limited.

As concerns this clone: What antigen it recognizes has not been identified. No much larger clone exists at a distance of one base, and base qualities are not known. The sample has other DNA sequences that encode this CDR3 too.

CDR3 length: 13 amino acids, cysteine to phenylalanine. Only CDR3 DNA remains: 39 bases, in frame from the first base. V sheds 1 base and J sheds 4 bases, leaving 7 bases between their ends. Looking up the germline V gene yields CDR1 SGHAT and CDR2 FQNNGV. Donors were healthy HIV-negative adults with no recently reported acute infections or vaccinations. Only Caucasian adults living in Nashville, Tennessee, USA were represented among the donors. CD4+ T cells were enriched through magnetic negative selection, after which naive cells were positively selected on CD45RA and the remaining negative fraction served as the memory subset. Blood was obtained by leukapheresis, after which PBMCs were separated by Ficoll-Histopaque density gradient centrifugation and cryopreserved in liquid nitrogen vapor phase. Analytical flow cytometry was used to check the purity and quantity of each magnetically sorted T cell population. Each sorted fraction had its genomic DNA isolated and then quantified by UV absorbance on a Nanodrop 2000c.

TCR CDR3 regions were amplified from genomic DNA by multiplex PCR using the deep immunoSEQ assay. Extracted genomic DNA from each cell subset was distributed evenly across all wells of several immunoSEQ 96-well plates, and each plate was treated as a replicate. For sorted subsets, each replicate PCR was loaded with approximately 0.2 ug genomic DNA, equivalent to some 31,000 T cell genomes. Purified libraries were quantified with a Qubit 3.0 fluorometer, sized on a Bioanalyzer 2100, and re-quantified with the KAPA Library Quantification kit. Every immunoSEQ 96-well plate was sequenced on a dedicated single-read 150-cycle Illumina NextSeq 550 flow cell. As for the original processing: The immunoSEQ output contained only junctional sequences without quality scores, so filtering could not match that applied to full-length reads. Sequences were annotated with PyIR, a Python wrapper for IgBLAST v1.9, and V/J genes and CDR3 were assigned using IMGT germline references. Reads with weak V/J assignments (E-value above 1e-6), missing CDR3, stop codons, out-of-frame junctions, or ambiguous translated residues were removed. V3J clonotypes were defined by identical inferred V gene, J gene, and CDR3 amino acid sequence. Percentage overlap between repertoires was computed as shared unique clonotypes divided by the size of the smaller repertoire. RTK rarefaction, the Chao1 estimator, and Recon v2.1 estimates of unobserved clonotypes were used to assess repertoire richness. OLGA was used to compute generation probabilities for all TCRbeta clonotypes that the gDNA method yielded from a handful of donors. TCRdb took over this immuneACCESS table, retaining in-frame rearrangements with V and J assigned. Such tables are incomplete; in checked studies, under half of the missing clones stem from an unresolved V gene, and the remainder is unexplained. V and J calls and clone size follow that table, whereas D and trimming were derived from the DNA. The sample data list a few million clones, and approximately 90% of these were observed just once. Clones ranked in the top ten supply 0.14% of the sample.

Sequenced sample: naive CD4+ T cells sorted from blood. The cell subset or site label, read with the paper, signifies: CD45RA+ positively selected. The sequence was obtained from a man younger than 35 in good health. The sequence joins TRBV11-2 to TRBJ2-5; the D gene identity is not certain. The sequenced DNA: TGTGCCAGCAGCTTAGGGGAACGAGAGACCCAGTACTTC. It encodes CASSLGERETQYF.